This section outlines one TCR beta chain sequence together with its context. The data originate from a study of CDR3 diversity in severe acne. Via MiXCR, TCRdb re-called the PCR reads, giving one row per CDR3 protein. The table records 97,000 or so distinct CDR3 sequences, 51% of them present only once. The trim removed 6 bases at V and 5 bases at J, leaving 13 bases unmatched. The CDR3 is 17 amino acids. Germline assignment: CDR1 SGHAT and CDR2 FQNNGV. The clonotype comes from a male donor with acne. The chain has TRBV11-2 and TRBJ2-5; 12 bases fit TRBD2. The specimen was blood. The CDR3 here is CASSTDAGTSGFETQYF. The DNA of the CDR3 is TGTGCCAGCAGTACGGATGCCGGGACTAGCGGGTTTGAGACCCAGTACTTC.